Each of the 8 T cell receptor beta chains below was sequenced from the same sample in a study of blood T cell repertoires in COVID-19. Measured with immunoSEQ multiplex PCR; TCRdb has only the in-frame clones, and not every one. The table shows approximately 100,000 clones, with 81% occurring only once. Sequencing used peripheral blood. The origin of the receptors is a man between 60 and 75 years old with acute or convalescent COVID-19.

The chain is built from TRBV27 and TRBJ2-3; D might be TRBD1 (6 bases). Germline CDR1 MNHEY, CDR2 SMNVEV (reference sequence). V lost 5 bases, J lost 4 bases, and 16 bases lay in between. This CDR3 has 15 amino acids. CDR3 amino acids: CASSVQGVGPDTQYF. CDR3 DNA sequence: TGTGCCAGCAGTGTACAGGGCGTCGGGCCAGATACGCAGTATTTT.

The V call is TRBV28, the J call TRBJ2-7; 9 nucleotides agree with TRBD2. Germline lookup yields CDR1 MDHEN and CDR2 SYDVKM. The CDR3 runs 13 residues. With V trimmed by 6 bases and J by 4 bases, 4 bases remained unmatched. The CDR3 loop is CASRASGIYEQYF. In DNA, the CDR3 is TGTGCCAGCAGGGCTAGCGGGATTTACGAGCAGTACTTC.

CDR3: CASSPAPGNSPLHF. The CDR3 nucleotides are TGTGCCAGCTCACCAGCCCCGGGAAATTCACCCCTCCACTTT. This rearrangement joins TRBV18 to TRBJ1-6; D is unresolved. Trimming shortened V by 2 bases and J by 7 bases, and 9 bases separated the two germline ends. Germline CDR1 and CDR2: KGHSH and LQKENI. This CDR3 contains 14 residues.

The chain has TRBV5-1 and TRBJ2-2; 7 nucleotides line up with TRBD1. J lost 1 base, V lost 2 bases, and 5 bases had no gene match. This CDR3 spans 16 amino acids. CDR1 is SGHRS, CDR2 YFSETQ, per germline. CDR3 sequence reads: CASSLSDRVNTGELFF. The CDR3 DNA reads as TGCGCCAGCAGCTTATCCGACAGGGTGAACACCGGGGAGCTGTTTTTT.

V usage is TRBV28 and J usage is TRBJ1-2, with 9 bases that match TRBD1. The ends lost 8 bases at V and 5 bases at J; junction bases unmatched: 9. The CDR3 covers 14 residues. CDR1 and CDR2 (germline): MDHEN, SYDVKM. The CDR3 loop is CASRGQGVSYGYTF. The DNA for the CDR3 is TGTGCCAGCCGGGGACAGGGAGTATCTTATGGCTACACCTTC.

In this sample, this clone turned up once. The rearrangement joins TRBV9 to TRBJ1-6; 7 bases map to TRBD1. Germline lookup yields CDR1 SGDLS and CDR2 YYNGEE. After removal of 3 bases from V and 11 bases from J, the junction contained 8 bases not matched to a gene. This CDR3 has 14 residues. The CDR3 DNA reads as TGTGCCAGCAGCGAAGGGACAGTCCGAGCACCCCTCCACTTT. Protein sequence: CASSEGTVRAPLHF. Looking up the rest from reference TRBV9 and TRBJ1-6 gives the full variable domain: DSGVTQTPKHLITATGQRVTLRCSPRSGDLSVYWYQQSLDQGLQFLIQYYNGEERAKGNILERFSAQQFPDLHSELNLSSLELGDSALYFCASSEGTVRAPLHFGNGTRLTVT.

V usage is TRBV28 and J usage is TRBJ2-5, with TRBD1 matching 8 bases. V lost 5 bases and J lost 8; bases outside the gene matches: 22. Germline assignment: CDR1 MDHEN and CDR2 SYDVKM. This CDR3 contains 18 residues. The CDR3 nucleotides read TGTGCCAGCAGTAGAGAATATGGAACCGGGACAGGCCCTCTAACCCAGTACTTC. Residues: CASSREYGTGTGPLTQYF. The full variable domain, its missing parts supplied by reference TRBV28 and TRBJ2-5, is DVKVTQSSRYLVKRTGEKVFLECVQDMDHENMFWYRQDPGLGLRLIYFSYDVKMKEKGDIPEGYSVSREKKERFSLILESASTNQTSMYLCASSREYGTGTGPLTQYFGPGTRLLVL.

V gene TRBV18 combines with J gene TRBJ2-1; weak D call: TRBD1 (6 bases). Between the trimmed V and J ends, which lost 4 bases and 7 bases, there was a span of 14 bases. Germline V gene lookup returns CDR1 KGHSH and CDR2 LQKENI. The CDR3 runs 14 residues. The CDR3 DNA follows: TGTGCCAGCTCACGCGGACAGACACCAAATGAGCAGTTCTTC. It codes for CASSRGQTPNEQFF.